The 27 T cell receptor beta chains below were found in one sample sequenced in a study of blood T cell repertoires in COVID-19. Here immunoSEQ multiplex PCR was the method, and the copy in TCRdb shows in-frame clones only, minus some. The top ten hold around 2% of the sample, which has 200,000 or so clones, more than 65% seen once. The sequencing sample was made of peripheral blood. Every receptor here comes from an older woman with acute or convalescent COVID-19.

The J gene is TRBJ2-3, the V gene TRBV5-1; 8 bases are a match to TRBD2. The V gene end was trimmed by 4 bases and the J gene end by 0 bases; junction bases not matched to a gene: 1. This CDR3 spans 14 amino acids. The germline CDR1 and CDR2 sequences are SGHRS and YFSETQ. The DNA of the CDR3 is TGCGCCAGCAGCGTAGCGGGGAGCACAGATACGCAGTATTTT. Translation: CASSVAGSTDTQYF.

This clone was recorded once. This chain uses TRBV13 with TRBJ1-1, with D possibly matching TRBD1 (5 bases). Germline V CDR1 and CDR2: PRHDT, FYEKMQ (reference sequence). Trimming took 5 bases from V and 5 from J, leaving 12 bases between them. CDR3 size: 13 residues. CDR3 DNA sequence: TGTGCCAGCAGCCGCGCGGGGGGGACTGAAGCTTTCTTT. Protein: CASSRAGGTEAFF.

The V and J genes are TRBV5-6 and TRBJ1-2; 9 bases fit TRBD1. The CDR3 runs to 15 residues. Looked up from germline, CDR1 is SGHDT and CDR2 is YYEEEE. The V segment lost 4 bases and the J segment 6 bases; nucleotides outside the gene matches: 10. Here the CDR3 DNA reads TGTGCCAGCAGCCCAAGGTGGACAGGGGCTAATGGCTACACCTTC. Translation gives CASSPRWTGANGYTF.

This clone was counted between two and nine times. The chain carries TRBV27 and TRBJ1-2, with D possibly TRBD1 on 6 matching bases. V was pared by 0 bases and J by 4 bases, with 6 bases between. Germline assignment: CDR1 MNHEY and CDR2 SMNVEV (reference sequence). The CDR3 is 13 residues long. CDR3 nucleotides: TGTGCCAGCAGTTTATCGACAGGCTATGGCTACACCTTC. Translating gives CASSLSTGYGYTF.

This chain connects TRBV2 to TRBJ2-7, with TRBD2 matching over 9 bases. The V gene end was trimmed by 8 bases and the J gene end by 4 bases; junction bases not matched to a gene: 6. Germline CDR1 is SNHLY and CDR2 is FYNNEI. This CDR3 comprises 13 residues. As DNA, the CDR3 is TGTGCCAGCGGGGCTAGCGGGATGTACGAGCAGTACTTC. It yields the protein CASGASGMYEQYF.

The V call is TRBV28, the J call TRBJ1-6, with D hard to call. Germline V gene sequence: CDR1 MDHEN, CDR2 SYDVKM. V lost 8 bases, J lost 14 bases, and 13 bases lay in between. CDR3 length equals 11 residues. The CDR3 region has the DNA TGTGCCAGCGGCCCGTCCAACACCCTCCACTTT. It is translated as CASGPSNTLHF. Complete variable domain (other parts from reference TRBV28 and TRBJ1-6): DVKVTQSSRYLVKRTGEKVFLECVQDMDHENMFWYRQDPGLGLRLIYFSYDVKMKEKGDIPEGYSVSREKKERFSLILESASTNQTSMYLCASGPSNTLHFGNGTRLTVT.

The chain couples TRBV5-1 to TRBJ1-6; 7 bases are shared with TRBD1. There are 15 residues in the CDR3. The V and J ends lost 5 bases and 5 bases, in that order; junction bases with no gene match: 7. Germline loops: CDR1 SGHRS, CDR2 YFSETQ. The CDR3 protein is CASRSGGTNNSPLHF. CDR3 sequence (DNA): TGCGCCAGCAGATCAGGGGGGACGAATAATTCACCCCTCCACTTT.

This clone was found once. This rearrangement joins TRBV14 to TRBJ1-1; TRBD1 aligns across 10 bases. Germline CDR1 reads SGHDN; CDR2 reads FVKESK. This CDR3 is 15 amino acids long. V gave up 3 bases and J gave up 2 bases; unmatched junction bases: 3. CDR3 protein: CASSHWTGGNTEAFF. CDR3 nucleotides: TGTGCCAGCAGCCATTGGACAGGGGGAAACACTGAAGCTTTCTTT.

CDR3 residues: CASRVGTGNQPQHF. CDR3 bases: TGTGCCAGCAGGGTAGGGACAGGGAATCAGCCCCAGCATTTT. The rearrangement joins TRBV2 to TRBJ1-5; 9 nucleotides line up with TRBD1. The V gene's germline CDR1 is SNHLY and CDR2 FYNNEI. V lost 6 bases to trimming and J lost 4 bases; unmatched junction nucleotides: 4. This CDR3 spans 14 amino acids.

This chain connects TRBV6-5 to TRBJ2-7; 8 bases are a match to TRBD1. CDR3 length: 14 residues. J gave up 0 bases and V 4 bases, and 2 bases lay outside the gene matches. Germline V gene sequence: CDR1 MNHEY, CDR2 SVGAGI. The CDR3 sequence: CASSWTGSSYEQYF. CDR3 DNA: TGTGCCAGCAGTTGGACAGGGAGCTCCTACGAGCAGTACTTC.

This clone was detected only once. V and J are TRBV30 and TRBJ1-5, with D possibly being TRBD1 (5 bases). The V end lost 2 bases, the J end lost 3 bases, and 14 bases lay between the germline ends. The germline gives CDR1 GTSNPN, CDR2 SVGIG (reference sequence). The length of the CDR3 is 15 residues. The CDR3 here is CAWSPPPGVNQPQHF. Here the CDR3 DNA reads TGTGCCTGGAGTCCTCCTCCGGGGGTCAATCAGCCCCAGCATTTT.

This clone is a singleton in its sample. The rearrangement uses TRBV6-6 and TRBJ1-1; the D gene is possibly TRBD1 (5 bases). V was pared by 5 bases and J by 0 bases, with 10 bases between. Germline CDR1 MNHNY, CDR2 SVGAGI (reference sequence). CDR3 length: 14 residues. Here the CDR3 DNA reads TGTGCCAGCAGTGGGGGGGTAATGAACACTGAAGCTTTCTTT. The encoded protein is CASSGGVMNTEAFF.

Only a few counts were recorded for this clone. This rearrangement joins TRBV5-1 to TRBJ2-2, with 8 bases fitting TRBD2. CDR1 and CDR2 from the germline V gene are SGHRS and YFSETQ. The CDR3 is 16 amino acids. V was pared by 0 bases and J by 5 bases, with 6 bases of the junction left unmatched. The CDR3 nucleotides read TGCGCCAGCAGCTTGGGAGGCCGGGAGGGGACCGGGGAGCTGTTTTTT. It codes for CASSLGGREGTGELFF.

This chain joins TRBV24-1 and TRBJ2-5, with D uncertain. V lost 3 bases to trimming and J lost 4 bases, with 2 bases between them. CDR3 length: 11 residues. CDR1 is KGHDR, CDR2 SFDVKD, per germline. The CDR3 DNA reads as TGTGCCACCAGTGATCGAGAGACCCAGTACTTC. Translation gives CATSDRETQYF.

This clone has only one observation. The chain carries TRBV9 and TRBJ1-1; D possibly corresponds to TRBD1 (5 bases). CDR3 length: 16 residues. V dropped 3 bases and J dropped 7 bases, with 22 bases sitting between them. Germline-derived CDR1 and CDR2 are SGDLS and YYNGEE. DNA of the CDR3: TGTGCCAGCAGCGGTTCCGACCAGGACACCCATGATGAAGCTTTCTTT. Protein product: CASSGSDQDTHDEAFF.

The chain has TRBV23-1 and TRBJ2-1; D uncertain. TRBV23-1 is recorded as an ORF, its role being uncertain. The CDR3 is made up of 18 amino acids. V lost 0 bases to trimming and J lost 0 bases, with 15 bases between them. The CDR3 region is CASSQSNFRRGSYNEQFF. CDR3 coding DNA: TGCGCCAGCAGTCAATCGAATTTTAGGCGAGGCTCCTACAATGAGCAGTTCTTC.

This chain connects TRBV19 to TRBJ1-5; 8 bases line up with TRBD1. Germline assignment: CDR1 LNHDA and CDR2 SQIVND (reference sequence). This CDR3 contains 17 residues. J lost 0 bases, V lost 6 bases, and 10 bases had no gene match. The CDR3 nucleotides read TGTGCCAGTAGGCGGACAGGGATGACTTATAGCAATCAGCCCCAGCATTTT. Its protein product is CASRRTGMTYSNQPQHF.

J is TRBJ1-1 and V is TRBV3-1 (or the pseudogene TRBV3-2), with D hard to call. Germline V gene sequence: CDR1 LGHDT, CDR2 YNNKEL (reference sequence). The CDR3 spans 13 residues. Trimming took 0 bases from V and 10 from J, leaving 12 bases between them. The DNA of the CDR3 is TGTGCCAGCAGCCAAGATCCAAGAGCGGCAGCTTTCTTT. Translating it yields CASSQDPRAAAFF.

The sample holds a few counts of this clone. The chain combines TRBV7-9 with TRBJ1-4; the D gene is possibly TRBD1 (5 bases). Germline V gene lookup returns CDR1 SEHNR and CDR2 FQNEAQ (reference sequence). There are 16 residues in the CDR3. V lost 1 base and J lost 0, with 9 bases in between. CDR3 residues: CASSLGQTATNEKLFF. Written as DNA, the CDR3 is TGTGCCAGCAGCTTAGGACAGACAGCAACTAATGAAAAACTGTTTTTT.

The chain carries TRBV3-1 (or the pseudogene TRBV3-2) and TRBJ2-3; TRBD2 agrees at 10 bases. The V and J ends lost 4 bases and 5 bases, in that order; junction bases with no gene match: 6. CDR3 length: 15 residues. Germline V gene sequence: CDR1 LGHDT, CDR2 YNNKEL (reference sequence). The CDR3 is CASSLWTSGGDTQYF. For the CDR3, the DNA is TGTGCCAGCAGCCTGTGGACTAGCGGAGGAGATACGCAGTATTTT.

The CDR3 nucleotides are TGTGCCAGCTCTCCCGGGTTGCGCCCCCTCCACTTT. It yields the protein CASSPGLRPLHF. The chain has TRBV25-1 and TRBJ1-6; D is unresolved. Trimming left V 8 bases short and J 13 bases short, with 15 bases between. This CDR3 region has 12 residues. The germline V gene has CDR1 MGHDK and CDR2 SYGVNS.

This sequence joins TRBV3-1 (or the pseudogene TRBV3-2) and TRBJ2-5; 8 bases are a match to TRBD2. Per the germline V gene, CDR1 is LGHDT and CDR2 is YNNKEL (reference sequence). V shed 3 bases, J shed 4 bases, and the junction held 13 bases outside the gene matches. This CDR3 is 17 amino acids long. CDR3 region: CASSQTIAGKAPETQYF. The CDR3 DNA reads TGTGCCAGCAGCCAGACAATAGCGGGGAAGGCCCCAGAGACCCAGTACTTC.

The chain links TRBV20-1 to TRBJ2-5, with D possibly matching TRBD1 (5 bases). Per the germline V gene, CDR1 is DFQATT and CDR2 is SNEGSKA (reference sequence). Trimming removed 3 bases at V and 3 bases at J, with 17 bases between. The CDR3 runs to 15 residues. CDR3 bases: TGCAGTGCTAGTCCGGTGGGCCAGGGAAAAGAGACCCAGTACTTC. Its protein is CSASPVGQGKETQYF.

This clone is a singleton in its sample. The rearrangement joins TRBV27 to TRBJ2-3; 10 bases line up with TRBD2. The CDR3 sequence is 16 residues long. Germline values: CDR1 MNHEY, CDR2 SMNVEV (reference sequence). V lost 3 bases and J lost 4; bases outside the gene matches: 7. Here the CDR3 reads CASSFGAGGPPDTQYF. The CDR3 DNA sequence: TGTGCCAGCAGTTTCGGAGCGGGGGGGCCCCCAGATACGCAGTATTTT.

The rearrangement uses TRBV19 and TRBJ1-3; D ambiguous. Germline-derived CDR1 and CDR2 are LNHDA and SQIVND (reference sequence). This CDR3 spans 14 amino acids. V dropped 6 bases and J dropped 0 bases, with 9 bases sitting between them. The CDR3 nucleotides read TGTGCCAGTAGCGGGTTCCACTCTGGAAACACCATATATTTT. It specifies CASSGFHSGNTIYF.

The chain joins TRBV18 to TRBJ2-1, with TRBD2 matching 10 bases. The ends lost 6 bases at V and 5 bases at J; junction bases unmatched: 7. This CDR3 comprises 15 residues. CDR1 KGHSH and CDR2 LQKENI come from the germline V gene. The CDR3 protein is CASSPLAGVDNEQFF. The CDR3 bases are TGTGCCAGCTCTCCCCTAGCGGGGGTGGACAATGAGCAGTTCTTC.

The rearrangement uses TRBV5-6 and TRBJ1-4; 7 positions agree with TRBD1. Germline loops: CDR1 SGHDT, CDR2 YYEEEE. This CDR3 has 13 residues. V lost 4 bases to trimming and J lost 14 bases; unmatched junction nucleotides: 11. The CDR3 spells CASSVTGVSSLFF. CDR3 coding DNA: TGTGCCAGCAGCGTTACAGGGGTGAGTAGTCTGTTTTTT.